These T cell receptor beta chains were read from a single sample in a study of blood T cells in healthy people across ages. TCRdb recomputed calls from the 5' RACE reads with MiXCR, one row per CDR3 protein. The repertoire includes more than 800,000 distinct CDR3 sequences, more than 25% of them detected once, and 17% sits in the top ten. The specimen was blood. These receptors were taken from a woman older than 75 in good health. Both conserved end residues are part of each CDR3.

V: TRBV5-5; J: TRBJ1-4; CDR3: CASSNPVATNEKLFF
V: TRBV7-9; J: TRBJ1-2; CDR3: CASSFRNGDKSYGYTF
V: TRBV20-1; J: TRBJ2-4; CDR3: CSASTGRRQNIQYF
V: TRBV7-2; J: TRBJ1-4; CDR3: CASSFERTGLRADEKLFF
V: TRBV20-1; J: TRBJ2-1; CDR3: CSARAGGPYNEQFF
V: TRBV18; J: TRBJ2-5; CDR3: CASSPRPGQGSGEQYF
V: TRBV7-2; J: TRBJ2-1; CDR3: CASSLGPVVGYNEQFF
V: TRBV30; J: TRBJ1-2; CDR3: CAWRDNYGYTF
V: TRBV29-1; J: TRBJ1-2; CDR3: CSATDRGGYTF
V: TRBV20-1; J: TRBJ1-3; CDR3: CSARERRAGNTIYF
V: TRBV3-1; J: TRBJ1-5; CDR3: CTSSPSRNQPQHF
V: TRBV7-2; J: TRBJ2-1; CDR3: CASSQRGGTAPEQFF
V: TRBV5-5; J: TRBJ2-1; CDR3: CASSLEAGVDNEQFF
V: TRBV30; J: TRBJ1-2; CDR3: CAWSPPYGQNYGYTF
V: TRBV27; J: TRBJ2-5; CDR3: CASSSPRGSGTQYF
V: TRBV6-1; J: TRBJ2-3; CDR3: CASSKGAQTDTQYF
V: TRBV15; J: TRBJ2-5; CDR3: CATSRSGGAGETQYF
V: TRBV3-1; J: TRBJ2-1; CDR3: CASRNPGTGLFF
V: TRBV7-2; J: TRBJ1-4; CDR3: CASGRGIRSFEKLFF
V: TRBV7-9; J: TRBJ1-4; CDR3: CASSFLMGRQGSEKLFF
V: TRBV16; J: TRBJ2-1; CDR3: CASSQSQTGRVYNEQFF
V: TRBV27; J: TRBJ2-7; CDR3: CASRDRGTVSSYEQYF
V: TRBV6-1; J: TRBJ1-1; CDR3: CASSGDSVNTEAFF
V: TRBV3-1; J: TRBJ1-1; CDR3: CASSAGATNTEAFF
V: TRBV9; J: TRBJ1-2; CDR3: CASSVVAGVGYTF
V: TRBV28; J: TRBJ2-7; CDR3: CASSRTGVEQYF
V: TRBV2; J: TRBJ2-2; CDR3: CASSDRAVGGELFF
V: TRBV7-8; J: TRBJ1-5; CDR3: CASSLWTTKSQPQHF
V: TRBV4-2; J: TRBJ2-3; CDR3: CASSQVLAEDTQYF
V: TRBV14; J: TRBJ2-4; CDR3: CASSQDRGEGRDQYF
V: TRBV14; J: TRBJ1-6; CDR3: CASSQNRGNSPLHF
V: TRBV5-1; J: TRBJ1-4; CDR3: CASSLVGQRSTNEKLFF
V: TRBV5-1; J: TRBJ2-7; CDR3: CASTTGQGLSYEQYF
V: TRBV24-1; J: TRBJ2-1; CDR3: CATSDRYPYNEQFF
V: TRBV7-2; J: TRBJ1-5; CDR3: CASSLDFSQPQHF
V: TRBV5-1; J: TRBJ2-7; CDR3: CASSLAGGRGYEQYF
V: TRBV7-2; J: TRBJ1-5; CDR3: CASSLGGAAVGQPQHF
V: TRBV6-2/TRBV6-3; J: TRBJ2-3; CDR3: CASSYSRGSADTQYF
V: TRBV19; J: TRBJ2-7; CDR3: CATSWEEGYEQYF
V: TRBV4-3; J: TRBJ2-5; CDR3: CASSRETSGGAREQYF
V: TRBV5-1; J: TRBJ2-3; CDR3: CASSGGGRTDTQYF